A single count supports the clone carrying this T cell receptor (beta chain). This entry comes from a study of blood T cell repertoires in COVID-19. The V gene lost 0 bases and the J gene lost 1 base, with 5 bases spanning the gap. The V gene's germline CDR1 is ENHRY and CDR2 SYGVKD. This CDR3 comprises 14 residues. Authors' analysis steps: Quantification of nucleated cells was approximated via reference gene primer amplification. Profiling relied on immunoSEQ multiplex PCR, and the TCRdb table lists in-frame clones only, not all of them. D and trimming come from the DNA, and the V and J calls and clone size come from that table. Found here are 290,000 or so clones, 90% of them singletons; the top ten hold approximately 4.5%.

The specimen was PBMCs or T cells enriched from blood (not recorded which). The chain couples TRBV10-3 to TRBJ2-3; D may be TRBD1 (5 bases). This sequence was found in a woman between 18 and 29 years old with acute COVID-19. As DNA, the CDR3 is TGTGCCATCAGTGAGTCAGGGGGCACAGATACGCAGTATTTT. It translates to CAISESGGTDTQYF.